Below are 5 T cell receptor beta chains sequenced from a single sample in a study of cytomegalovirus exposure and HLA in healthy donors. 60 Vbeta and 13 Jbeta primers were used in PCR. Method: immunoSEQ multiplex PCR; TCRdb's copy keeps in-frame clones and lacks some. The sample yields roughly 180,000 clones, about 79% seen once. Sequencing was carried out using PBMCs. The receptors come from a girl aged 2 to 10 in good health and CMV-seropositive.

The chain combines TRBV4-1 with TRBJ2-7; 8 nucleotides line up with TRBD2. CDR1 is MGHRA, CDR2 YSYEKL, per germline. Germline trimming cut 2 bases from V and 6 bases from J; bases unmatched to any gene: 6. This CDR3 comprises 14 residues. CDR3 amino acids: CASSQTGREGEQYF. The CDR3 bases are TGCGCCAGCAGCCAAACCGGGAGGGAAGGCGAGCAGTACTTC.

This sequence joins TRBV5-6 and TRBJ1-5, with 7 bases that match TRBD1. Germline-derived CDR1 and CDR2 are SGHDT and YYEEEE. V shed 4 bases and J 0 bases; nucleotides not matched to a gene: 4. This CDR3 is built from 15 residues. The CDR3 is CASSATGSSNQPQHF. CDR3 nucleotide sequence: TGTGCCAGCAGCGCGACAGGGAGTAGCAATCAGCCCCAGCATTTT.

The CDR3 region has the DNA TGTGCCGTATCACAGGGGGCCTTTGGCTACACCTTC. Its protein product is CAVSQGAFGYTF. The rearrangement uses TRBV6-5 and TRBJ1-2, with 9 bases identical to TRBD1. V shed 11 bases, J shed 7 bases, and the junction held 8 bases outside the gene matches. Germline V gene lookup returns CDR1 MNHEY and CDR2 SVGAGI. CDR3 size: 12 residues.

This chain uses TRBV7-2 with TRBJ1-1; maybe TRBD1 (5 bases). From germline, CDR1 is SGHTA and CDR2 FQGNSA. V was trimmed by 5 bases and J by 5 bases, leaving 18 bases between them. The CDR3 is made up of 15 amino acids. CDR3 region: CASSAQIGVGTEAFF. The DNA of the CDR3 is TGTGCCAGCAGCGCCCAGATAGGGGTCGGGACTGAAGCTTTCTTT.

The CDR3 here is CASSFSDSNTEAFF. The DNA for the CDR3 is TGTGCCAGCAGTTTTTCCGACTCCAACACTGAAGCTTTCTTT. The chain links TRBV27 to TRBJ1-1; D is undetermined. The V end was cut by 3 bases, the J end by 2 bases, with 10 bases between. Per the germline V gene, CDR1 is MNHEY and CDR2 is SMNVEV (reference sequence). This CDR3 is built from 14 residues.